These T cell receptor beta chains were read from a single sample in a study of response to subunit inactivated influenza vaccine. Using its own MiXCR run on the RT-PCR reads, TCRdb lists one record per CDR3 protein. The data show a few hundred thousand distinct CDR3 sequences, roughly 7.6% seen once. This sample comprised PBMCs from blood, obtained less than 25 months after vaccination. Receptors were obtained from a man aged 45-69 years who received an inactivated influenza vaccine. Both conserved end residues are part of each CDR3. D genes are given only for firm matches. Only some rows state a clone size, as once, few, many or a class for expanded clones.

D gene: TRBD2
clone size: many
V gene: TRBV14
J gene: TRBJ2-5
CDR3 protein: CASSQGLAGAETQYF
CDR3 DNA: TGTGCCAGCAGCCAAGGACTAGCGGGGGCAGAGACCCAGTACTTC

D gene: TRBD2
clone size: few
V gene: TRBV2
J gene: TRBJ2-7
CDR3 protein: CASIGGGEQYF
CDR3 DNA: TGTGCCAGCATCGGGGGGGGCGAGCAGTACTTC

D gene: NA
clone size: many
V gene: TRBV4-3
J gene: TRBJ1-1
CDR3 protein: CASSQDLVQGRRKSTEAFF
CDR3 DNA: TGCGCCAGCAGCCAAGATCTGGTTCAGGGTAGAAGGAAAAGCACTGAAGCTTTCTTT

D gene: NA
clone size: NA
V gene: TRBV28
J gene: TRBJ2-1
CDR3 protein: CASSLPTSYNEQFF
CDR3 DNA: TGTGCCAGCAGTTTACCGACCTCCTACAATGAGCAGTTCTTC

D gene: NA
clone size: many
V gene: TRBV12-3/TRBV12-4
J gene: TRBJ1-1
CDR3 protein: CASGRTEAFF
CDR3 DNA: TGTGCCAGCGGGCGGACTGAAGCTTTCTTT

D gene: NA
clone size: many
V gene: TRBV12-3/TRBV12-4
J gene: TRBJ2-3
CDR3 protein: CASRKLSTQVTDTQYF
CDR3 DNA: TGTGCCAGCCGCAAACTAAGCACGCAAGTCACAGATACGCAGTATTTT

D gene: NA
clone size: NA
V gene: TRBV5-1
J gene: TRBJ1-1
CDR3 protein: CASSLEGWGTEAFF
CDR3 DNA: TGCGCCAGCAGCTTGGAAGGGTGGGGCACTGAAGCTTTCTTT

D gene: NA
clone size: NA
V gene: TRBV20-1
J gene: TRBJ1-1
CDR3 protein: CSADRNPGTEAFF
CDR3 DNA: TGCAGTGCAGACAGGAATCCGGGCACTGAAGCTTTCTTT

D gene: NA
clone size: NA
V gene: TRBV7-2
J gene: TRBJ2-2
CDR3 protein: CASSFTRDKWELFF
CDR3 DNA: TGTGCCAGCAGCTTCACTCGGGACAAATGGGAGCTGTTTTTT

D gene: NA
clone size: NA
V gene: TRBV5-1
J gene: TRBJ1-2
CDR3 protein: CASSPEISNYGYTF
CDR3 DNA: TGCGCCAGCAGCCCAGAGATATCTAACTATGGCTACACCTTC

D gene: NA
clone size: many
V gene: TRBV10-3
J gene: TRBJ2-7
CDR3 protein: CAISGAANYEQYF
CDR3 DNA: TGTGCCATCAGTGGGGCAGCTAACTACGAGCAGTACTTC

D gene: NA
clone size: few
V gene: TRBV6-1
J gene: TRBJ1-5
CDR3 protein: CASSPGRGGQPQHF
CDR3 DNA: TGTGCCAGCAGCCCTGGACGGGGGGGGCAGCCCCAGCATTTT

D gene: TRBD1
clone size: NA
V gene: TRBV7-9
J gene: TRBJ2-2
CDR3 protein: CARGQGTGELFF
CDR3 DNA: TGTGCCAGGGGACAGGGGACCGGGGAGCTGTTTTTT

D gene: NA
clone size: few
V gene: TRBV11-2
J gene: TRBJ2-7
CDR3 protein: CASSYATYEQYF
CDR3 DNA: TGTGCCAGCAGCTACGCCACCTACGAGCAGTACTTC

D gene: TRBD1
clone size: many
V gene: TRBV7-2
J gene: TRBJ2-5
CDR3 protein: CASSFWTGVGETQYF
CDR3 DNA: TGTGCCAGCAGCTTCTGGACAGGGGTGGGAGAGACCCAGTACTTC

D gene: TRBD2
clone size: few
V gene: TRBV29-1
J gene: TRBJ2-3
CDR3 protein: CSVILAVSSTDTQYF
CDR3 DNA: TGCAGCGTGATACTAGCGGTCTCTAGCACAGATACGCAGTATTTT

D gene: NA
clone size: many
V gene: TRBV12-3/TRBV12-4
J gene: TRBJ2-5
CDR3 protein: CASSFGYQETQYF
CDR3 DNA: TGTGCCAGCAGTTTTGGGTACCAAGAGACCCAGTACTTC

D gene: NA
clone size: many
V gene: TRBV6-1
J gene: TRBJ2-1
CDR3 protein: CASKPGLSDGEQFF
CDR3 DNA: TGTGCCAGCAAACCCGGACTCTCGGACGGTGAGCAGTTCTTC

D gene: TRBD1
clone size: NA
V gene: TRBV7-9
J gene: TRBJ2-7
CDR3 protein: CASGPWDRGYEQYF
CDR3 DNA: TGTGCCAGCGGACCGTGGGACAGGGGTTACGAGCAGTACTTC

D gene: NA
clone size: NA
V gene: TRBV5-1
J gene: TRBJ2-1
CDR3 protein: CASSLQNLNEQFF
CDR3 DNA: TGCGCCAGCAGCTTACAGAATCTCAATGAGCAGTTCTTC

D gene: NA
clone size: many
V gene: TRBV4-3
J gene: TRBJ2-1
CDR3 protein: CASSQDGGEYNEQFF
CDR3 DNA: TGCGCCAGCAGCCAAGACGGAGGTGAATACAATGAGCAGTTCTTC

D gene: TRBD1
clone size: many
V gene: TRBV29-1
J gene: TRBJ2-1
CDR3 protein: CSVTGTGETQQFF
CDR3 DNA: TGCAGCGTCACCGGGACAGGGGAGACTCAACAGTTCTTC

D gene: NA
clone size: NA
V gene: TRBV20-1
J gene: TRBJ2-3
CDR3 protein: CSARDLRGGGTDTQYF
CDR3 DNA: TGCAGTGCTAGAGATCTAAGGGGCGGAGGCACAGATACGCAGTATTTT

D gene: NA
clone size: NA
V gene: TRBV15
J gene: TRBJ1-4
CDR3 protein: CATSIDPATNEKLFF
CDR3 DNA: TGTGCCACCAGCATTGACCCGGCAACTAATGAAAAACTGTTTTTT

D gene: NA
clone size: few
V gene: TRBV5-1
J gene: TRBJ2-5
CDR3 protein: CASSPMATSRGETQYF
CDR3 DNA: TGCGCCAGCAGCCCCATGGCAACTAGTCGGGGAGAGACCCAGTACTTC

D gene: NA
clone size: NA
V gene: TRBV11-2
J gene: TRBJ1-5
CDR3 protein: CASSSREGRQPQHF
CDR3 DNA: TGTGCCAGCAGCTCGCGAGAGGGGCGTCAGCCCCAGCATTTT

D gene: NA
clone size: few
V gene: TRBV9
J gene: TRBJ1-2
CDR3 protein: CASTQTGRGKYGYTF
CDR3 DNA: TGTGCCAGCACTCAAACAGGTCGGGGTAAATATGGCTACACCTTC

D gene: TRBD1
clone size: few
V gene: TRBV4-1
J gene: TRBJ1-4
CDR3 protein: CASSQEQTGEGKLFF
CDR3 DNA: TGCGCCAGCAGCCAGGAGCAGACAGGGGAAGGGAAACTGTTTTTT

D gene: TRBD1
clone size: few
V gene: TRBV30
J gene: TRBJ2-4
CDR3 protein: CAWSATGAAKNIQYF
CDR3 DNA: TGTGCCTGGAGTGCGACAGGGGCGGCCAAAAACATTCAGTACTTC

D gene: NA
clone size: NA
V gene: TRBV15
J gene: TRBJ2-3
CDR3 protein: CATSSGNQGTDTQYF
CDR3 DNA: TGTGCCACCAGCAGCGGGAACCAAGGCACAGATACGCAGTATTTT

D gene: NA
clone size: NA
V gene: TRBV4-3
J gene: TRBJ2-3
CDR3 protein: CASSQDWDTQYF
CDR3 DNA: TGCGCCAGCAGCCAAGATTGGGATACGCAGTATTTT

D gene: NA
clone size: NA
V gene: TRBV6-2/TRBV6-3
J gene: TRBJ2-7
CDR3 protein: CASSYRVGEQYF
CDR3 DNA: TGTGCCAGCAGTTACAGGGTAGGCGAGCAGTACTTC